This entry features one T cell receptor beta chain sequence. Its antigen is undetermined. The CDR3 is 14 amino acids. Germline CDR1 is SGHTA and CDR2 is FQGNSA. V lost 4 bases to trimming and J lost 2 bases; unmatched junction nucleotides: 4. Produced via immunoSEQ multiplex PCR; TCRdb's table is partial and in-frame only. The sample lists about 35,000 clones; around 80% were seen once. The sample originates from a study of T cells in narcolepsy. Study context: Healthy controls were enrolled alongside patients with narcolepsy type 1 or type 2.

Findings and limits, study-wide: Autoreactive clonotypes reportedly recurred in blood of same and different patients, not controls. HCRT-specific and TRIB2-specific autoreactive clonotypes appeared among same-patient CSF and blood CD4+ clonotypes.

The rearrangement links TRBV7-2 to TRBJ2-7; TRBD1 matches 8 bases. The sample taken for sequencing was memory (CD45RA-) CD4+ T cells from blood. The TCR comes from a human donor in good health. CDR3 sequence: CASSSRQGTYEQYF. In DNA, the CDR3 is TGTGCCAGCAGCTCGAGACAGGGGACCTACGAGCAGTACTTC.